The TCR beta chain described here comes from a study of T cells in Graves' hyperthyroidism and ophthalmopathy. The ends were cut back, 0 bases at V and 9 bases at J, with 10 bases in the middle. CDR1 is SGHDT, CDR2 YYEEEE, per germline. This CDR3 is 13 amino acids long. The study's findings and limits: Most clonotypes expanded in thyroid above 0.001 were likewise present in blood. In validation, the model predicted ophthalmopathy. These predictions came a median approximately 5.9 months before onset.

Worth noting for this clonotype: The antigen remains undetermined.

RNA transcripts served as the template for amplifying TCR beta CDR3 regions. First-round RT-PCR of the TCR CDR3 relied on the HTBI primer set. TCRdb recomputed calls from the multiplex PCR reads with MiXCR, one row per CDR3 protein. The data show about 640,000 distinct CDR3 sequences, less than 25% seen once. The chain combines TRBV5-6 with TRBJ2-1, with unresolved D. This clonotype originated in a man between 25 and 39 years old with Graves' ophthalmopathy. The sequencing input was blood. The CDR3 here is CASSLGVVGEQFF. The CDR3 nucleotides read TGTGCCAGCAGCTTGGGGGTAGTCGGTGAGCAGTTCTTC. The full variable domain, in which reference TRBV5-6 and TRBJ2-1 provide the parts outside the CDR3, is DAGVTQSPTHLIKTRGQQVTLRCSPKSGHDTVSWYQQALGQGPQFIFQYYEEEERQRGNFPDRFSGHQFPNYSSELNVNALLLGDSALYLCASSLGVVGEQFFGPGTRLTVL.